The 26 T cell receptor beta chains presented below share a single source sample, sequenced in a study of blood T cell repertoires in COVID-19. Produced via immunoSEQ multiplex PCR; TCRdb's table is partial and in-frame only. The table includes around 150,000 clones, about nine tenths detected once. The material sequenced was peripheral blood. The source of these receptors is a woman in her fifties or sixties with active or convalescent COVID-19.

CDR3 residues: CASSRDGDRYNEQFF. CDR3 nucleotide sequence: TGTGCCAGCAGCCGGGACGGGGACAGATACAATGAGCAGTTCTTC. This chain links TRBV5-6 with TRBJ2-1; 7 bases align to TRBD1. CDR3 size: 15 residues. In germline, CDR1 is SGHDT, CDR2 YYEEEE. Trimming took 4 bases from V and 4 from J; bases not matched to a gene: 8.

This clone was found a few times. The chain employs TRBV30 and TRBJ1-1; D uncertain. Per germline, CDR1 GTSNPN and CDR2 SVGIG (reference sequence). V gave up 6 bases and J gave up 4 bases, with 9 bases separating them. This CDR3 has 11 amino acids. The CDR3 region has the DNA TGTGCCTGCCTCTACCGCACTGAAGCTTTCTTT. Its protein is CACLYRTEAFF.

V usage is TRBV7-3 and J usage is TRBJ1-1; TRBD1 aligns across 7 bases. Germline values: CDR1 SGHTA, CDR2 FQGTGA. V trimming: 4 bases; J trimming: 11 bases; junction bases outside the gene matches: 10. The CDR3 runs to 13 residues. The CDR3 DNA sequence: TGTGCCAGCAGCTCGCAAAAGACAGGGACGGCTTTCTTT. As protein: CASSSQKTGTAFF. The full variable domain, with the rest looked up from reference TRBV7-3 and TRBJ1-1, is GAGVSQTPSNKVTEKGKYVELRCDPISGHTALYWYRQSLGQGPEFLIYFQGTGAADDSGLPNDRFFAVRPEGSVSTLKIQRTERGDSAVYLCASSSQKTGTAFFGQGTRLTVV.

CDR3 region: CASSLAREQYF. Written as DNA, the CDR3 is TGTGCCAGCAGCTTAGCGAGGGAGCAGTACTTC. The V and J genes are TRBV7-6 and TRBJ2-7; D unresolved. This CDR3 comprises 11 residues. V was pared by 0 bases and J by 7 bases, with 4 bases between. CDR1 and CDR2 from the germline V gene are SGHVS and FNYEAQ.

The chain links TRBV13 to TRBJ1-5; D possibly corresponds to TRBD1 (5 bases). In germline, CDR1 is PRHDT, CDR2 FYEKMQ (reference sequence). Trimming removed 3 bases from V and 4 bases from J, with 10 bases in between. This CDR3 contains 14 residues. The CDR3 coding sequence is TGTGCCAGCAGCTTTTCAGGGCCTAATCAGCCCCAGCATTTT. It specifies CASSFSGPNQPQHF. Filled out from reference TRBV13 and TRBJ1-5, the complete variable domain reads AAGVIQSPRHLIKEKRETATLKCYPIPRHDTVYWYQQGPGQDPQFLISFYEKMQSDKGSIPDRFSAQQFSDYHSELNMSSLELGDSALYFCASSFSGPNQPQHFGDGTRLSIL.

A single count supports this clone. CDR3 sequence: CASSLDRGGAFF. CDR3 nucleotide sequence: TGTGCCAGCAGCTTAGACCGGGGGGGGGCTTTCTTT. The genes are TRBV7-2 and TRBJ1-1, with a weak D call TRBD1 (5 bases). Germline assignment: CDR1 SGHTA and CDR2 FQGNSA. This CDR3 is built from 12 residues. V was trimmed by 1 base and J by 11 bases, leaving 11 bases between them.

This chain links TRBV9 with TRBJ2-1, with 9 bases lining up with TRBD1. V was clipped by 0 bases and J by 1 base; unmatched bases: 2. Per germline, CDR1 SGDLS and CDR2 YYNGEE. This CDR3 has 16 amino acids. The CDR3: CASSVGGTGSYNEQFF. For the CDR3, the DNA is TGTGCCAGCAGCGTAGGCGGGACAGGGTCCTACAATGAGCAGTTCTTC. Using reference TRBV9 and TRBJ2-1 for the parts outside the CDR3, the full variable domain is DSGVTQTPKHLITATGQRVTLRCSPRSGDLSVYWYQQSLDQGLQFLIQYYNGEERAKGNILERFSAQQFPDLHSELNLSSLELGDSALYFCASSVGGTGSYNEQFFGPGTRLTVL.

The chain employs TRBV4-1 and TRBJ1-3; TRBD1 aligns across 7 bases. V was clipped by 1 base and J by 0 bases; unmatched bases: 3. The CDR3 covers 16 residues. Per germline, CDR1 MGHRA and CDR2 YSYEKL. Written as DNA, the CDR3 is TGCGCCAGCAGCCAAGTAAGGGGGCCCTCTGGAAACACCATATATTTT. Protein product: CASSQVRGPSGNTIYF.

This chain joins TRBV10-3 and TRBJ1-2; tentatively, D is TRBD1 (5 bases). CDR1 and CDR2 from the germline V gene are ENHRY and SYGVKD. V lost 10 bases and J 0 bases, leaving 15 bases between the germline ends. This CDR3 spans 14 amino acids. The CDR3 spells CATLGLGTNYGYTF. The CDR3 DNA follows: TGTGCCACCCTGGGGCTGGGAACTAACTATGGCTACACCTTC.

The rearrangement links TRBV3-1 (or the pseudogene TRBV3-2) to TRBJ1-2; the match to TRBD1 covers 7 bases. Germline lookup yields CDR1 LGHDT and CDR2 YNNKEL (reference sequence). V shed 4 bases and J 6 bases; nucleotides not matched to a gene: 5. This CDR3 is 13 amino acids long. CDR3 amino acids: CASSLTGVDGYTF. The CDR3 nucleotides read TGTGCCAGCAGCCTCACAGGGGTGGATGGCTACACCTTC.

The CDR3 here is CASSAPPRLYSNQPQHF. The CDR3 nucleotides read TGTGCCAGCAGTGCCCCTCCCAGGCTCTATAGCAATCAGCCCCAGCATTTT. The chain joins TRBV6-1 to TRBJ1-5; no firm D call. This CDR3 region has 17 residues. Germline V lookup: CDR1 MNHNS, CDR2 SASEGT. Trimming shortened V by 4 bases and J by 0 bases, and 16 bases separated the two germline ends.

The rearrangement joins TRBV9 to TRBJ1-1, with 8 bases matching TRBD1. Trimming took 2 bases from V and 4 from J; bases not matched to a gene: 4. This CDR3 region has 14 residues. Germline-derived CDR1 and CDR2 are SGDLS and YYNGEE. This CDR3 reads CASSVDRDTTEAFF. The CDR3 nucleotides read TGTGCCAGCAGCGTGGACAGGGATACCACTGAAGCTTTCTTT.

The chain is built from TRBV6-1 and TRBJ1-1; D is uncertain. V lost 3 bases and J 3 bases, leaving 11 bases between the germline ends. Looked up from germline, CDR1 is MNHNS and CDR2 is SASEGT. The length of the CDR3 is 14 residues. CDR3 amino acids: CASSDPTGDTEAFF. The CDR3 region has the DNA TGTGCCAGCAGTGATCCGACGGGAGACACTGAAGCTTTCTTT.

This chain links TRBV11-2 with TRBJ2-7; the D gene is possibly TRBD2 (6 bases). This CDR3 is 16 amino acids long. Germline loops: CDR1 SGHAT, CDR2 FQNNGV. Trimming pared 2 bases from V and 3 bases from J, leaving 17 bases between. CDR3: CASSLSHGVDYYEQYF. Written as DNA, the CDR3 is TGTGCCAGCAGCTTATCCCATGGGGTGGACTACTACGAGCAGTACTTC.

The chain is built from TRBV4-1 and TRBJ1-4; TRBD1 aligns across 10 bases. This CDR3 spans 17 amino acids. The J segment lost 8 bases and the V segment lost 2 bases, leaving 11 bases of the junction unmatched. Germline V gene sequence: CDR1 MGHRA, CDR2 YSYEKL. The CDR3 reads CASSQSGRQGAQEKLFF. The CDR3 region has the DNA TGCGCCAGCAGCCAATCCGGAAGACAGGGGGCGCAGGAAAAACTGTTTTTT.

This CDR3 reads CASSNTGGIGTEAFF. The CDR3 DNA reads TGTGCCAGTAGTAATACGGGGGGTATCGGCACTGAAGCTTTCTTT. The rearrangement uses TRBV19 and TRBJ1-1; possibly TRBD1 for D (5 bases). Trimming pared 4 bases from V and 4 bases from J, leaving 16 bases between. The germline V gene has CDR1 LNHDA and CDR2 SQIVND (reference sequence). The CDR3 length is 15 residues.

The chain is built from TRBV7-9 and TRBJ1-2; D is unclear. CDR1 and CDR2 from the germline V gene are SEHNR and FQNEAQ (reference sequence). V lost 5 bases and J lost 6, with 10 bases in between. CDR3 length: 12 residues. CDR3 residues: CASSLTGDGYTF. In nucleotides, the CDR3 is TGTGCCAGCAGCCTTACCGGGGATGGCTACACCTTC. The full variable domain, completed using reference TRBV7-9 and TRBJ1-2, is DTGVSQNPRHKITKRGQNVTFRCDPISEHNRLYWYRQTLGQGPEFLTYFQNEAQLEKSRLLSDRFSAERPKGSFSTLEIQRTEQGDSAMYLCASSLTGDGYTFGSGTRLTVV.

The genes are TRBV5-4 and TRBJ1-1; the match to TRBD1 covers 7 bases. The CDR3 loop spans 15 amino acids. J lost 6 bases, V lost 0 bases, and 8 bases had no gene match. Germline lookup yields CDR1 SGHNT and CDR2 YYREEE (reference sequence). The CDR3, as DNA: TGTGCCAGCAGCTTGGTTACAGGGGCTAGGGCTGAAGCTTTCTTT. Its translation is CASSLVTGARAEAFF. The full variable domain, with the rest looked up from reference TRBV5-4 and TRBJ1-1, is ETGVTQSPTHLIKTRGQQVTLRCSSQSGHNTVSWYQQALGQGPQFIFQYYREEENGRGNFPPRFSGLQFPNYSSELNVNALELDDSALYLCASSLVTGARAEAFFGQGTRLTVV.

The chain links TRBV5-4 to TRBJ2-7; a weak D match, TRBD1 (6 bases). The CDR3 covers 12 residues. Germline V CDR1 and CDR2: SGHNT, YYREEE (reference sequence). Trimming pared 4 bases from V and 3 bases from J, leaving 8 bases between. The CDR3 loop is CASSVDSYEQYF. Written as DNA, the CDR3 is TGTGCCAGCAGCGTGGACAGCTACGAGCAGTACTTC.

The CDR3 here is CASSIRGNQPQHF. The DNA for the CDR3 is TGTGCCAGTAGTATTAGGGGTAATCAGCCCCAGCATTTT. This chain uses TRBV19 with TRBJ1-5, with D possibly TRBD1 on 5 matching bases. V lost 3 bases and J lost 4, with 7 bases in between. Germline V lookup: CDR1 LNHDA, CDR2 SQIVND (reference sequence). The CDR3 sequence is 13 residues long.

CDR3 sequence (DNA): TGTGCCAGCAGTTTGGGAGCTGGAAACACCATATATTTT. Protein: CASSLGAGNTIYF. The V gene is TRBV6-5, the J gene TRBJ1-3; D remains unclear. In germline, CDR1 is MNHEY, CDR2 SVGAGI. The ends were cut back, 4 bases at V and 2 bases at J, with 6 bases in the middle. This CDR3 spans 13 amino acids.

The gene calls are TRBV30 and TRBJ2-7; weak D call: TRBD2 (7 bases). V lost 3 bases, J lost 7 bases, and 16 bases lay in between. The CDR3 contains 13 residues. Germline CDR1 is GTSNPN and CDR2 is SVGIG (reference sequence). In DNA, the CDR3 is TGTGCCTGGAGCTACCGTGAGGGGGGGGAGCAGTACTTC. Translating it yields CAWSYREGGEQYF. The full variable domain, with the rest looked up from reference TRBV30 and TRBJ2-7, is SQTIHQWPATLVQPVGSPLSLECTVEGTSNPNLYWYRQAAGRGLQLLFYSVGIGQISSEVPQNLSASRPQDRQFILSSKKLLLSDSGFYLCAWSYREGGEQYFGPGTRLTVT.

The chain employs TRBV2 and TRBJ1-2, with D unresolved. Trimming shortened V by 4 bases and J by 8 bases, and 5 bases separated the two germline ends. The CDR3 contains 10 residues. Germline values: CDR1 SNHLY, CDR2 FYNNEI. CDR3 region: CASSVRGYTF. As DNA, the CDR3 is TGTGCCAGCAGTGTGCGAGGCTACACCTTC.

The rearrangement uses TRBV23-1 and TRBJ1-5; D unresolved. TRBV23-1 is labeled an ORF, and its function is uncertain. V shed 0 bases and J shed 6 bases, with 18 bases lying between them. This CDR3 is 17 amino acids long. The CDR3 reads CASSQSLGSKVGQPQHF. DNA of the CDR3: TGCGCCAGCAGTCAATCACTAGGGTCTAAGGTCGGTCAGCCCCAGCATTTT.

J is TRBJ1-3 and V is TRBV25-1, with D possibly being TRBD1 (5 bases). V was pared by 8 bases and J by 2 bases, with 13 bases between. This CDR3 has 14 residues. The V gene's germline CDR1 is MGHDK and CDR2 SYGVNS. The CDR3 protein is CASQGGGTGNTIYF. The DNA for the CDR3 is TGTGCCAGCCAGGGAGGAGGAACTGGAAACACCATATATTTT.

This clone was found once. The V gene is TRBV7-9, the J gene TRBJ1-4; D remains unclear. This CDR3 is built from 16 residues. CDR1 and CDR2 (germline): SEHNR, FQNEAQ (reference sequence). Trimming removed 3 bases at V and 8 bases at J, with 19 bases between. CDR3 nucleotide sequence: TGTGCCAGCAGCTTCCGGGGAACACCCGGTGGGGAAAAACTGTTTTTT. Amino acids: CASSFRGTPGGEKLFF.